The clone carrying this TCR beta chain was counted ten times or more. The antigen is undetermined. The sample is drawn from a study of regulatory T cells in long-lasting Graves disease. Study in general: Over 5 years of antithyroid drugs plus positive TSH receptor antibodies defined persistent Graves' disease. Study-level findings and limits: Analyses excluded thyroid tissue, covering peripheral blood alone.

Time point denoted: persistent/refractory GD, antithyroid drugs over 5 years with positive TRAb. Generation of the TCR library employed RNA extracted from PBMCs. Through Arm-PCR of CDR3 regions and iRepertoire HTBI primers, TCR beta libraries were built. One entry per CDR3 protein results from TCRdb running MiXCR on the multiplex PCR reads. The sample consists of hundreds of thousands of distinct CDR3 sequences, under 25% of them appearing once. The source of this sequence is a female donor with Graves disease. The material sequenced was peripheral blood mononuclear cells (PBMCs), taken when the disease was refractory, from a patient treated with antithyroid drugs.

The CDR3 sequence is CASSLFSIYNEQFF. In DNA, the CDR3 is TGTGCCAGCAGTTTATTTAGCATTTACAATGAGCAGTTCTTC. The chain has TRBV28 and TRBJ2-1, with unresolved D. Germline CDR1 reads MDHEN; CDR2 reads SYDVKM. The ends were cut back, 1 base at V and 4 bases at J, with 8 bases in the middle. CDR3 length: 14 residues.